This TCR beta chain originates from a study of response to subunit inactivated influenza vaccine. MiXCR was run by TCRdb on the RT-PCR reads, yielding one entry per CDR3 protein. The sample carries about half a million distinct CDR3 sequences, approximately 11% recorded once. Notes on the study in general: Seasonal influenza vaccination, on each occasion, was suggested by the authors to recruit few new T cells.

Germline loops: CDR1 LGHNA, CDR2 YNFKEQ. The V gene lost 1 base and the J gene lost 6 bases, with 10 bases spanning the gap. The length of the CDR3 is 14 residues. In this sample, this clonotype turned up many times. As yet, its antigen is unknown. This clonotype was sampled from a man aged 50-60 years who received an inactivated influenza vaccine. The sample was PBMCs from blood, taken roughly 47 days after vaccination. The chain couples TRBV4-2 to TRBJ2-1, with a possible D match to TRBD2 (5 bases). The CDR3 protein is CASSQGGLSNEQFF. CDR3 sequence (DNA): TGTGCCAGCAGCCAAGGAGGACTTTCCAATGAGCAGTTCTTC.